This TCR beta chain was sequenced for a study of blood T cells in healthy people across ages. The wider study: Researchers report that template switching captured about one barcoded beta molecule per two T cells.

Deletions cut 6 bases from V and 2 bases from J, with 14 bases between. Germline values: CDR1 KGHSH, CDR2 LQKENI. The CDR3 is made up of 14 amino acids. A sample-barcoded 5' primer and a J-beta primer mix were used in a second PCR of about 7 to 12 cycles. The template-switch adaptor, which had 12 random nucleotides, put a tag on each cDNA molecule. TCRdb itself ran the 5' RACE reads through MiXCR, one entry per CDR3 protein. The repertoire holds 1.5 million to 2 million distinct CDR3 sequences, with about 30% as singletons. This clonotype occurred a few times. J is TRBJ2-7 and V is TRBV18; D gene unclear. What was sequenced was blood. This receptor was taken from a woman aged 25-40 years in good health. The CDR3 reads CASSPDHSAYEQYF. The DNA for the CDR3 is TGTGCCAGCTCGCCCGACCACTCGGCCTACGAGCAGTACTTC. Supplemented by reference TRBV18 and TRBJ2-7, the full variable domain reads NAGVMQNPRHLVRRRGQEARLRCSPMKGHSHVYWYRQLPEEGLKFMVYLQKENIIDESGMPKERFSAEFPKEGPSILRIQQVVRGDSAAYFCASSPDHSAYEQYFGPGTRLTVT.